Shown below are 16 T cell receptor beta chains from a single sample sequenced in a study of blood T cells in healthy people across ages. Through a sample-barcoded 5' primer and a J-beta primer mix, a second PCR was run for roughly 6 to 11 cycles. A single record per CDR3 protein comes from TCRdb applying MiXCR to the 5' RACE reads. The sample lists about 730,000 distinct CDR3 sequences, more than 40% occurring once. The sample was blood. These receptors were taken from a woman in her sixties or seventies in good health.

The V and J genes are TRBV30 and TRBJ1-5; TRBD1 might be the D (5 bases). V lost 6 bases and J lost 0, with 21 bases in between. The CDR3 spans 17 residues. The germline CDR1 and CDR2 sequences are GTSNPN and SVGIG (reference sequence). The CDR3 reads CACRTGLDPYSNQPQHF. The CDR3, as DNA: TGTGCCTGCCGTACAGGTCTGGACCCTTATAGCAATCAGCCCCAGCATTTT.

The chain combines TRBV20-1 with TRBJ1-6; D uncertain. Germline CDR1 and CDR2: DFQATT and SNEGSKA (reference sequence). V was shortened by 6 bases and J by 11 bases, with 20 bases between the two germline ends. The CDR3 is 14 amino acids. CDR3 amino acids: CSAPPSAIHPPLHF. CDR3 coding DNA: TGCAGTGCACCACCCAGTGCGATTCATCCACCCCTCCACTTT.

The J gene is TRBJ2-5, the V gene TRBV18, with D perhaps matching TRBD2 (5 bases). Trimming took off 6 bases at V and 3 bases at J, with 17 bases between the two ends. The CDR3 length is 15 residues. Germline V gives CDR1 KGHSH, CDR2 LQKENI. The CDR3 protein is CASSPNGGIEETQYF. In nucleotides, the CDR3 is TGTGCCAGCTCCCCCAACGGAGGAATCGAAGAGACCCAGTACTTC. Combining the CDR3 with reference TRBV18 and TRBJ2-5 gives the whole variable domain NAGVMQNPRHLVRRRGQEARLRCSPMKGHSHVYWYRQLPEEGLKFMVYLQKENIIDESGMPKERFSAEFPKEGPSILRIQQVVRGDSAAYFCASSPNGGIEETQYFGPGTRLLVL.

J is TRBJ2-1 and V is TRBV10-3, with unresolved D. The CDR3 contains 14 residues. CDR1 is ENHRY and CDR2 is SYGVKD in the germline V gene. Trimming removed 3 bases from V and 13 bases from J, with 19 bases in between. The CDR3 spells CAISEGRISNSQFF. Written as DNA, the CDR3 is TGTGCCATCAGTGAAGGCAGGATAAGTAATTCACAGTTCTTC.

This clonotype was detected only a few times. The V and J genes are TRBV6-2 or TRBV6-3 and TRBJ2-5; D gene uncertain. In germline, CDR1 is MNHEY, CDR2 SVGEGT. The CDR3 loop spans 13 amino acids. V was shortened by 7 bases and J by 0 bases, with 9 bases between the two germline ends. This CDR3 is CASNPRHQETQYF. CDR3 sequence (DNA): TGTGCCAGCAACCCAAGGCACCAAGAGACCCAGTACTTC.

This clonotype came up a few times. The J gene is TRBJ2-7, the V gene TRBV6-5; D unclear. Trimming shortened V by 2 bases and J by 7 bases, and 15 bases separated the two germline ends. This CDR3 spans 14 amino acids. CDR1 is MNHEY and CDR2 is SVGAGI in the germline V gene. The CDR3 DNA is TGTGCCAGCAGTTACGCGAGTGGCGCTGGAGAGCAGTACTTC. Its protein is CASSYASGAGEQYF.

On this clonotype itself: Germline is not matched at one junction end, which may reflect a read error. CDR3: CASSEEGLAGSETQYF. The CDR3 DNA reads TGCGCCAGCAGCGAAGAGGGACTAGCGGGTAGTGAGACCCAGTACTTC. This chain connects TRBV4-1 to TRBJ2-5, with 12 bases that match TRBD2. Germline CDR1 reads MGHRA; CDR2 reads YSYEKL. This CDR3 contains 16 residues.

This clonotype was recorded at least ten times. V gene TRBV20-1 combines with J gene TRBJ2-3; a possible D gene is TRBD2 (6 bases). CDR1 is DFQATT and CDR2 is SNEGSKA in the germline V gene (reference sequence). The CDR3 extends over 16 amino acids. The ends were cut back, 4 bases at V and 2 bases at J, with 19 bases in the middle. The CDR3 coding sequence is TGCAGTGCTAACCTCCGGGACTCCTGGTACACAGATACGCAGTATTTT. Its translation: CSANLRDSWYTDTQYF.

V is TRBV4-1 and J is TRBJ2-5; 10 bases line up with TRBD2. V trimming: 4 bases; J trimming: 11 bases; junction bases outside the gene matches: 16. This CDR3 region has 16 residues. Germline V gene sequence: CDR1 MGHRA, CDR2 YSYEKL. The CDR3 reads CASSPISLAGEDEQYF. CDR3 DNA sequence: TGCGCCAGCAGCCCAATCAGTCTAGCGGGGGAAGATGAGCAGTACTTC.

This clonotype has only a few counts. The chain links TRBV4-3 to TRBJ2-7; 8 nucleotides line up with TRBD1. With 0 bases clipped from V and 1 base from J, the junction kept 5 bases outside the gene matches. Germline lookup yields CDR1 LGHNA and CDR2 YSLEER. The length of the CDR3 is 16 residues. The CDR3 nucleotides read TGCGCCAGCAGCCAAGATTTAAGGACAGGGTCCTACGAGCAGTACTTC. Translated, it gives CASSQDLRTGSYEQYF.

As for this clonotype: Compared with germline, one end of the junction differs, possibly owing to a read error. The rearrangement uses TRBV7-9 and TRBJ2-5; 12 bases are a match to TRBD2. CDR1 SEHNR and CDR2 FQNEAQ come from the germline V gene (reference sequence). This CDR3 is built from 15 residues. The CDR3 is CTSSPRTSGVETQYF. The CDR3 DNA reads as TGTACCAGCAGCCCTCGGACTAGCGGGGTCGAGACCCAGTACTTC.

The gene calls are TRBV10-3 and TRBJ2-5; 10 bases match TRBD2. The ends lost 3 bases at V and 2 bases at J; junction bases unmatched: 6. CDR3 length: 16 residues. CDR1 and CDR2 (germline): ENHRY, SYGVKD. The CDR3 DNA follows: TGTGCCATCAGTGATTCTACTAGCGGGAAACAAGAGACCCAGTACTTC. Encoded protein: CAISDSTSGKQETQYF.

The sample holds many counts of this clonotype. V usage is TRBV12-3 or TRBV12-4 and J usage is TRBJ2-6; D may be TRBD2 (6 bases). The V gene lost 3 bases and the J gene lost 4 bases, with 10 bases spanning the gap. This CDR3 region has 15 residues. CDR3 sequence: CASSLGGSGANVLTF. The DNA of the CDR3 is TGTGCCAGCAGTTTGGGAGGCTCCGGGGCCAACGTCCTGACTTTC.

The chain recombines TRBV5-1 with TRBJ2-5, with a tentative D call TRBD1 (5 bases). CDR1 is SGHRS and CDR2 is YFSETQ in the germline V gene. Trimming took 0 bases from V and 3 from J, leaving 9 bases between them. The CDR3 is 14 residues long. CDR3 region: CASSLETVKETQYF. The CDR3 nucleotides are TGCGCCAGCAGCTTGGAGACAGTTAAAGAGACCCAGTACTTC.

The chain carries TRBV29-1 and TRBJ2-1, with D possibly being TRBD2 (6 bases). The tail of the sequence fits TRBJ2-7 better, so the J call may be wrong. The germline V gene encodes CDR1 SQVTM and CDR2 ANQGSEA. The CDR3 is 14 amino acids. The CDR3 spells CSVFTGLSYNEQYF. The CDR3 coding sequence is TGCAGCGTCTTTACTGGACTAAGTTACAATGAGCAGTACTTC.

The rearrangement links TRBV2 to TRBJ2-5; D may be TRBD1 (7 bases). The germline V gene encodes CDR1 SNHLY and CDR2 FYNNEI. The CDR3 covers 18 residues. The V and J ends lost 0 bases and 6 bases respectively, with 23 bases between them. CDR3 in DNA: TGTGCCAGCAGTGAAGCGCCAGGAGGGGGCGCGGTGAAAAAGACCCAGTACTTC. Its protein is CASSEAPGGGAVKKTQYF. Drawing the rest from reference TRBV2 and TRBJ2-5, the complete variable domain is EPEVTQTPSHQVTQMGQEVILRCVPISNHLYFYWYRQILGQKVEFLVSFYNNEISEKSEIFDDQFSVERPDGSNFTLKIRSTKLEDSAMYFCASSEAPGGGAVKKTQYFGPGTRLLVL.